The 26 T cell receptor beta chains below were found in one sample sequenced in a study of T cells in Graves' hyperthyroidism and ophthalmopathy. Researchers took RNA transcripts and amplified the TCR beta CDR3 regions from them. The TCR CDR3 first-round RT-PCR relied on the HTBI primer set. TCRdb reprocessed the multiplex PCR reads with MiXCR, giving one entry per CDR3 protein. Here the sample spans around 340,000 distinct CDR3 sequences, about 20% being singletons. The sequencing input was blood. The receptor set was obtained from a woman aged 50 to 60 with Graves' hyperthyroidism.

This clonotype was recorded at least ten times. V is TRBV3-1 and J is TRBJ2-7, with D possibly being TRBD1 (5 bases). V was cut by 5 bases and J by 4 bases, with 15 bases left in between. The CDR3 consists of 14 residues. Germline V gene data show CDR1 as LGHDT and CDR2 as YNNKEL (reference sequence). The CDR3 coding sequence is TGTGCCAGCAGCAGGGGTAGGGGTGGATACGAGCAGTACTTC. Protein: CASSRGRGGYEQYF.

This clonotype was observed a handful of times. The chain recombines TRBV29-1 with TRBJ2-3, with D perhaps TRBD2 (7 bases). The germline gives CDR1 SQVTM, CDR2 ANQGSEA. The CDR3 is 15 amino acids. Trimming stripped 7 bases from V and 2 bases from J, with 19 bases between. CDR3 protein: CSARVLGGPTDTQYF. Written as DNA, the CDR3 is TGCAGCGCCCGCGTCCTGGGGGGGCCCACAGATACGCAGTATTTT.

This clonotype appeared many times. The DNA for the CDR3 is TGCAGTGCCCTCAGACTAGCGGGAGGTGTTCTAGAGACCCAGTACTTC. Translating it yields CSALRLAGGVLETQYF. The J gene is TRBJ2-5, the V gene TRBV20-1; 13 bases are shared with TRBD2. The germline CDR1 and CDR2 sequences are DFQATT and SNEGSKA (reference sequence). V trimming: 6 bases; J trimming: 4 bases; junction bases outside the gene matches: 11. CDR3 length: 16 amino acids.

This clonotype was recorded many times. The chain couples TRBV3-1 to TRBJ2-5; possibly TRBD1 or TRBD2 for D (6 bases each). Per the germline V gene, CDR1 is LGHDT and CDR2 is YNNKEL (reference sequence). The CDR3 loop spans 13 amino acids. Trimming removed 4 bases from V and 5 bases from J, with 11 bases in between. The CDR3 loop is CASSLTGTETQYF. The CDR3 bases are TGTGCCAGCAGCCTCACAGGGACTGAGACCCAGTACTTC.

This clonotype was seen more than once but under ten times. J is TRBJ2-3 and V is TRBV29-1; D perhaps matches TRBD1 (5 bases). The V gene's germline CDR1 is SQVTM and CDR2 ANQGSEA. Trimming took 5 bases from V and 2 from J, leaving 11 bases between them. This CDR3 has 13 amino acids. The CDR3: CSVPGFITDTQYF. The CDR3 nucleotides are TGCAGCGTTCCAGGGTTTATCACAGATACGCAGTATTTT.

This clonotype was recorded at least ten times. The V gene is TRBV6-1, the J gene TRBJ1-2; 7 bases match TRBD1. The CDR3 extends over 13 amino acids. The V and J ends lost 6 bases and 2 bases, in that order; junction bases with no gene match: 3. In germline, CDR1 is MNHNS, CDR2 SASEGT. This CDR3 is CASRPGQNYGYTF. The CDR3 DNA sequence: TGTGCCAGCAGACCGGGACAGAACTATGGCTACACCTTC.

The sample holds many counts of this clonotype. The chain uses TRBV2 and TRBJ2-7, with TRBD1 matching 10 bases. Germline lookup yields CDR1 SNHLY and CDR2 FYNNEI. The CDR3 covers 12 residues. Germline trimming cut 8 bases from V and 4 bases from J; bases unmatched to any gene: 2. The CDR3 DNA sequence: TGTGCCAGCGAGGACAGGGGGTACGAGCAGTACTTC. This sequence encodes CASEDRGYEQYF.

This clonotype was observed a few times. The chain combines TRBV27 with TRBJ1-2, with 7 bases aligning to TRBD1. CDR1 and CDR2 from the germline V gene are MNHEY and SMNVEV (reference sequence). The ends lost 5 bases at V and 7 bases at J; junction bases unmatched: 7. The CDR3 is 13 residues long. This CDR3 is CASSRPGGSGYTF. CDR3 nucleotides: TGTGCCAGCAGTAGACCAGGGGGGAGTGGCTACACCTTC.

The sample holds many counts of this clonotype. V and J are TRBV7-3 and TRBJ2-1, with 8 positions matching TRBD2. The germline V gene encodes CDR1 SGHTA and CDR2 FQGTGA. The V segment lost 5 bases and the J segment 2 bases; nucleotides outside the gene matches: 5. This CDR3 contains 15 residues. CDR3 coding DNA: TGTGCCAGCAGCATTAGCGGGGTCCCCTACAATGAGCAGTTCTTC. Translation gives CASSISGVPYNEQFF.

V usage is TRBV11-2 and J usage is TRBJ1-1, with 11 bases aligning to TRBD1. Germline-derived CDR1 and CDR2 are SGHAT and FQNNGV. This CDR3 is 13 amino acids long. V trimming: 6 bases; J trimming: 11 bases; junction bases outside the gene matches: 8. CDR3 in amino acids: CASSTGTGGRAFF. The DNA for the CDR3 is TGTGCCAGCAGTACCGGGACAGGGGGTAGGGCTTTCTTT.

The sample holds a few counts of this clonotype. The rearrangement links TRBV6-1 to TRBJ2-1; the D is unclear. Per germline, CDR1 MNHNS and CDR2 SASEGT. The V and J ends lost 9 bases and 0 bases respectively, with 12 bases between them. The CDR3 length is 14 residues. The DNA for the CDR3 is TGTGCCAGTGAACTGACCTACTCCTACAATGAGCAGTTCTTC. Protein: CASELTYSYNEQFF.

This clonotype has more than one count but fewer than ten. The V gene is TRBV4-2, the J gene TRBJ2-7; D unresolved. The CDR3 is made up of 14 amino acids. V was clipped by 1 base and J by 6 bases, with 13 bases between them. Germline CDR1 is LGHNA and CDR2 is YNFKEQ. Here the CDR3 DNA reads TGTGCCAGCAGCCAAGGATGGGCGGCGCCCGAGCAGTACTTC. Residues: CASSQGWAAPEQYF.

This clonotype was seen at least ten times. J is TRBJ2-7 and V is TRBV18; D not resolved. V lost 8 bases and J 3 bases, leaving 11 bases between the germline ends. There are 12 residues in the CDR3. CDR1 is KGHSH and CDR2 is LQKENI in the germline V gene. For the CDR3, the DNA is TGTGCCAGCAGCCCAAGTAGCTACGAGCAGTACTTC. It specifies CASSPSSYEQYF.

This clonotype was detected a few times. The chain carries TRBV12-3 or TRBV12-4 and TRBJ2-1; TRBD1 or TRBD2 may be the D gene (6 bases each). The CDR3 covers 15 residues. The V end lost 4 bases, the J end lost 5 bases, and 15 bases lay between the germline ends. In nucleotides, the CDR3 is TGTGCCAGCAGTTCGATGAATGGGGGGCACAATGAGCAGTTCTTC. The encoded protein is CASSSMNGGHNEQFF.

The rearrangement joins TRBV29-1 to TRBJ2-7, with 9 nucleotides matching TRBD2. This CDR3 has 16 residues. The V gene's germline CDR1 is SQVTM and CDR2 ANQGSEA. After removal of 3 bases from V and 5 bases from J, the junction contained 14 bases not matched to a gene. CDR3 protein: CSVEGGRADEIDEQYF. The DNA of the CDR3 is TGCAGCGTTGAGGGCGGGAGGGCCGACGAAATCGACGAGCAGTACTTC.

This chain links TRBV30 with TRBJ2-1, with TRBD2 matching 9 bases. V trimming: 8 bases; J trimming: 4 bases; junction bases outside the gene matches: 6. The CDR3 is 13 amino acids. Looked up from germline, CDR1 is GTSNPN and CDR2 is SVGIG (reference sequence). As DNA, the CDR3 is TGTGCCCGCGCTAGCGGGATGTACAATGAGCAGTTCTTC. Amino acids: CARASGMYNEQFF.

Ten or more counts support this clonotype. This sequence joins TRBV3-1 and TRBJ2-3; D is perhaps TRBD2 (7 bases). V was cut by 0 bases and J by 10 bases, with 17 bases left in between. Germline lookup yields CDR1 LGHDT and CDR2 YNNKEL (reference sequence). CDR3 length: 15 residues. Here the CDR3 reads CASSQDMAGARPQYF. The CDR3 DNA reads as TGTGCCAGCAGCCAAGACATGGCGGGGGCCCGCCCGCAGTATTTT.

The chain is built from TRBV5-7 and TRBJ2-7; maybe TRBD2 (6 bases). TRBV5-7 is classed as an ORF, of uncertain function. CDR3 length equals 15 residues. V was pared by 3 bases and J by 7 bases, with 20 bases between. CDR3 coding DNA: TGTGCCAGCAGCTGGTCGCGGGGCAGGGATGGGGAGCAGTACGTC. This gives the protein CASSWSRGRDGEQYV.

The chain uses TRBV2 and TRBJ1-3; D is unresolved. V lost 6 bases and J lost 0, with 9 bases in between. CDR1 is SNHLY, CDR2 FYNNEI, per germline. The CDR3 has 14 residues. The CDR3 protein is CASRRELSGNTIYF. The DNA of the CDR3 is TGTGCCAGCAGGAGGGAGCTCTCTGGAAACACCATATATTTT.

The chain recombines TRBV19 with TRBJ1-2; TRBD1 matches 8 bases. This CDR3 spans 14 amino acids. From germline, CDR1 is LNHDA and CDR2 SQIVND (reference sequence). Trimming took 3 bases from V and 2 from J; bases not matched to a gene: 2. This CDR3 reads CASSMQGANYGYTF. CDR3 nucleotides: TGTGCCAGTAGTATGCAGGGGGCGAACTATGGCTACACCTTC.

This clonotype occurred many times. CDR3 coding DNA: TGTGCCAGCAGCCCCAGTTGGGGCATGGGTACTGAAGCTTTCTTT. Translating it yields CASSPSWGMGTEAFF. The rearrangement joins TRBV7-9 to TRBJ1-1, with D tentatively TRBD1 (5 bases). The V end lost 5 bases, the J end lost 5 bases, and 18 bases lay between the germline ends. The germline gives CDR1 SEHNR, CDR2 FQNEAQ (reference sequence). This CDR3 has 15 residues.

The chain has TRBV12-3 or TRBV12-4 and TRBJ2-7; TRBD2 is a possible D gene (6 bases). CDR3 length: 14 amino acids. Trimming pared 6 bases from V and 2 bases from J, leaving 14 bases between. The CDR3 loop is CASRMRRGAYEQYF. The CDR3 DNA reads TGTGCCAGCAGGATGAGGCGGGGAGCCTACGAGCAGTACTTC.

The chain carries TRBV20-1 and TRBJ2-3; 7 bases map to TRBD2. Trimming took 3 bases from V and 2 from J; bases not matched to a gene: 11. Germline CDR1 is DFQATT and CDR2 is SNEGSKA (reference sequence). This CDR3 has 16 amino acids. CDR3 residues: CSASLPLAVITDTQYF. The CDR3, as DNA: TGCAGTGCTAGCCTTCCCCTAGCGGTAATCACAGATACGCAGTATTTT.

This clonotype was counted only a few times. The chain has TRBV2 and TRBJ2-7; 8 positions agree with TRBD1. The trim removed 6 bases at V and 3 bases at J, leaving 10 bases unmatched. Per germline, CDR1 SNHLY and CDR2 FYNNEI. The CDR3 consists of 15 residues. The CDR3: CASSVQTGEYYEQYF. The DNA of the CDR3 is TGTGCCAGCAGCGTACAGACAGGGGAATACTACGAGCAGTACTTC.

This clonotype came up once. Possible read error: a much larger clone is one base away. The CDR3 DNA reads as TGTGCCTGCAGTCCACAGGGGCACGGTGGAAAACTGTTTTTT. Its translation is CACSPQGHGGKLFF. The chain links TRBV12-3 or TRBV12-4 to TRBJ1-4; 7 bases are shared with TRBD1. The CDR3 contains 14 residues.

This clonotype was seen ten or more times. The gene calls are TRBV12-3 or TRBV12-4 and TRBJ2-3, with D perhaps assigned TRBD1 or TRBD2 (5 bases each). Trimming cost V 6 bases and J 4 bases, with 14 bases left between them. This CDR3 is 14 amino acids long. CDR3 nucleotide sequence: TGTGCCAGCAGGGCACTAGGGGATGCAGATACGCAGTATTTT. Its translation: CASRALGDADTQYF.